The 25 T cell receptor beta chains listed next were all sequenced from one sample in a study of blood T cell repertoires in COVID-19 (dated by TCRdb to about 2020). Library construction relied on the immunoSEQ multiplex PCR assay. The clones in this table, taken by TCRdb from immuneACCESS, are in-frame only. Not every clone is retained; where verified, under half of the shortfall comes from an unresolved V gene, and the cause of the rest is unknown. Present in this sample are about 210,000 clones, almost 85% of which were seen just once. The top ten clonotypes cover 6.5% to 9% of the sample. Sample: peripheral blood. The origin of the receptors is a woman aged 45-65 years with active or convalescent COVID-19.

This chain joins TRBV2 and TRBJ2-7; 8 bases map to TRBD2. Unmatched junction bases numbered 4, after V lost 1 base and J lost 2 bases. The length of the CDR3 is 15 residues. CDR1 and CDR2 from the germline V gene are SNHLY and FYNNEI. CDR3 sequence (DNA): TGTGCCAGCAGTGAAGAGGGCGGGGGGACCTACGAGCAGTACTTC. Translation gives CASSEEGGGTYEQYF. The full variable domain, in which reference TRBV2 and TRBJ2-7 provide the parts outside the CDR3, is EPEVTQTPSHQVTQMGQEVILRCVPISNHLYFYWYRQILGQKVEFLVSFYNNEISEKSEIFDDQFSVERPDGSNFTLKIRSTKLEDSAMYFCASSEEGGGTYEQYFGPGTRLTVT.

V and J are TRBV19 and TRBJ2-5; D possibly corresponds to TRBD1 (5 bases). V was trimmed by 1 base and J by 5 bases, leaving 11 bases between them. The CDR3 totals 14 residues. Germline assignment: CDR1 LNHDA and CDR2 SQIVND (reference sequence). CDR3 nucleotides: TGTGCCAGTAGTATAGGAAAGGGGAAGGAGACCCAGTACTTC. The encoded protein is CASSIGKGKETQYF.

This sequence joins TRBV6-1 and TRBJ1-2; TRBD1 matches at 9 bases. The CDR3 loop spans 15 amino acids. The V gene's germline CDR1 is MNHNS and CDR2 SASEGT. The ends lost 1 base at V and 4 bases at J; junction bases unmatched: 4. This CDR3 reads CASSEGGTGFYGYTF. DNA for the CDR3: TGTGCCAGCAGTGAAGGGGGGACAGGGTTCTATGGCTACACCTTC.

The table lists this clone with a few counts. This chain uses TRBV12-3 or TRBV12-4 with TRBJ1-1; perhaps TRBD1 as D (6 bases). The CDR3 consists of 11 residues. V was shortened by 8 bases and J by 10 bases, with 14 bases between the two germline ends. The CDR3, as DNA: TGTGCCAGCCGCTCGGGCAGGGGAGCTTTCTTT. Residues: CASRSGRGAFF.

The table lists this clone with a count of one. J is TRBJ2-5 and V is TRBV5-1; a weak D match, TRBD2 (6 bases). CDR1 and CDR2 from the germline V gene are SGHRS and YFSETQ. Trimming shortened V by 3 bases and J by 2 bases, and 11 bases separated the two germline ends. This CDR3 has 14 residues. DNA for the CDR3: TGCGCCAGCAGCTCCGAGGGGAGGCAAGAGACCCAGTACTTC. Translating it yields CASSSEGRQETQYF.

The CDR3 nucleotides read TGTGCCAGCACTCCCGTCGGTGGCACTGAAGCTTTCTTT. Its protein product is CASTPVGGTEAFF. The chain uses TRBV12-3 or TRBV12-4 and TRBJ1-1; D remains unclear. The CDR3 consists of 13 residues. Between the trimmed V and J ends, which lost 7 bases and 4 bases, there was a span of 13 bases.

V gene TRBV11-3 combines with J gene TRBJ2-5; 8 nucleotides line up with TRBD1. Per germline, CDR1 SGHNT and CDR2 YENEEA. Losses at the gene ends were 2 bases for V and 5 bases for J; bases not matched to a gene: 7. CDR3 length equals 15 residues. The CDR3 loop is CASSLTGTGGETQYF. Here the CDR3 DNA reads TGTGCCAGCAGCTTAACTGGGACAGGTGGGGAGACCCAGTACTTC. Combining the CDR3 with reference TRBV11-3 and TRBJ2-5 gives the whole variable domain EAGVVQSPRYKIIEKKQPVAFWCNPISGHNTLYWYLQNLGQGPELLIRYENEEAVDDSQLPKDRFSAERLKGVDSTLKIQPAELGDSAVYLCASSLTGTGGETQYFGPGTRLLVL.

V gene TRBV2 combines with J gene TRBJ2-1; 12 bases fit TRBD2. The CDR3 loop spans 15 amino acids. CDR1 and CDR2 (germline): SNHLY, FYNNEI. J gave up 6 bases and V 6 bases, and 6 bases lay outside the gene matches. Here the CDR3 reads CASRSGLAGSNEQFF. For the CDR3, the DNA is TGTGCCAGCAGATCTGGACTAGCGGGAAGCAATGAGCAGTTCTTC.

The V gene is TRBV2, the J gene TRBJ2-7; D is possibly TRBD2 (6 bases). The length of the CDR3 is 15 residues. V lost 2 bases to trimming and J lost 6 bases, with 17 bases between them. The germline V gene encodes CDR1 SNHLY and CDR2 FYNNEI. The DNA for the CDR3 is TGTGCCAGCAGTGAAATGGGGACTTGGAGTAGCGAGCAGTACTTC. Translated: CASSEMGTWSSEQYF.

This CDR3 is CASSPGSGGTKTQYF. DNA for the CDR3: TGTGCCAGCAGCCCCGGGTCGGGAGGAACGAAGACCCAGTACTTC. The gene calls are TRBV9 and TRBJ2-5; TRBD2 matches 7 bases. This CDR3 is built from 15 residues. With 4 bases clipped from V and 6 bases from J, the junction kept 12 bases outside the gene matches. CDR1 is SGDLS and CDR2 is YYNGEE in the germline V gene. Complete variable domain (other parts from reference TRBV9 and TRBJ2-5): DSGVTQTPKHLITATGQRVTLRCSPRSGDLSVYWYQQSLDQGLQFLIQYYNGEERAKGNILERFSAQQFPDLHSELNLSSLELGDSALYFCASSPGSGGTKTQYFGPGTRLLVL.

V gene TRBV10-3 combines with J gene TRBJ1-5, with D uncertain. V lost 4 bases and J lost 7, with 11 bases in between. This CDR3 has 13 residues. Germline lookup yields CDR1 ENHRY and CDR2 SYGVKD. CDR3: CAISANYGQPQHF. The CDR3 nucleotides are TGTGCCATCAGTGCTAATTACGGGCAGCCCCAGCATTTT.

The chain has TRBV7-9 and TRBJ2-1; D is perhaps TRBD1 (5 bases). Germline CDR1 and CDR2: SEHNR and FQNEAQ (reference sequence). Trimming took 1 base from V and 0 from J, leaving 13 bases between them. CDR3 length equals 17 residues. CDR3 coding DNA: TGTGCCAGCAGCTTAGAAAGGGGTGGAAGCTCCTACAATGAGCAGTTCTTC. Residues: CASSLERGGSSYNEQFF.

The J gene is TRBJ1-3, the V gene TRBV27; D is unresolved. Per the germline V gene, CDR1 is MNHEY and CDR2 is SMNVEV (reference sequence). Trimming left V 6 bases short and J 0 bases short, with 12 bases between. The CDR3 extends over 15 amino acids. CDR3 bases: TGTGCCAGCAGGCCACCGGGATCCTCTGGAAACACCATATATTTT. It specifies CASRPPGSSGNTIYF.

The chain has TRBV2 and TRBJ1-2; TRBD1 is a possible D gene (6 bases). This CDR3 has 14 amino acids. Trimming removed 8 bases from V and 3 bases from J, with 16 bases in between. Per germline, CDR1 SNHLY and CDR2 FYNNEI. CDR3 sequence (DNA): TGTGCCAGCGAGGACAGAACCGAAGACTATGGCTACACCTTC. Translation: CASEDRTEDYGYTF.

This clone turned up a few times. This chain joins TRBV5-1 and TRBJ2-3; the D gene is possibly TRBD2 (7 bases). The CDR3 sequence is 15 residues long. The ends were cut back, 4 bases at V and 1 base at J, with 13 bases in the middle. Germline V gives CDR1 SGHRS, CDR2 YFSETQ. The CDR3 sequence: CASSHEGGRTDTQYF. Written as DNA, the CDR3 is TGCGCCAGCAGCCATGAGGGGGGGCGCACAGATACGCAGTATTTT.

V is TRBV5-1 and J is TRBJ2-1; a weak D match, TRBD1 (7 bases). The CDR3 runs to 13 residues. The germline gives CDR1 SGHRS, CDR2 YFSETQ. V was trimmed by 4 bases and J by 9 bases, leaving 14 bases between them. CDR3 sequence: CASSIGGGTEQFF. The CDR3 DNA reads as TGCGCCAGCAGCATAGGAGGGGGCACTGAGCAGTTCTTC.

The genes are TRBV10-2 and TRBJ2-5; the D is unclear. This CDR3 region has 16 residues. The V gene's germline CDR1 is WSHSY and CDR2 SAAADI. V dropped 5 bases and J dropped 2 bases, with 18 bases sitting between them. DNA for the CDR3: TGCGCCAGCAGTTATCCCCCTGGTGGCAGTCAAGAGACCCAGTACTTC. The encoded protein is CASSYPPGGSQETQYF.

This CDR3 is CASRPTGTAYGYTF. CDR3 bases: TGTGCCAGCAGACCCACCGGGACAGCCTATGGCTACACCTTC. The rearrangement uses TRBV11-2 and TRBJ1-2, with 7 bases identical to TRBD1. The CDR3 is 14 residues long. CDR1 and CDR2 from the germline V gene are SGHAT and FQNNGV. Trimming removed 6 bases from V and 4 bases from J; junction bases left unmatched: 8.

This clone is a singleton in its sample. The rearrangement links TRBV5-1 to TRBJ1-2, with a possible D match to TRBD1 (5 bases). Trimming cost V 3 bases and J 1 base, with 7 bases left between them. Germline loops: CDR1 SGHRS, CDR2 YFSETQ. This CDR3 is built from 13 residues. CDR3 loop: CASSSGVNYGYTF. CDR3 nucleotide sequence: TGCGCCAGCAGCTCGGGGGTTAACTATGGCTACACCTTC.

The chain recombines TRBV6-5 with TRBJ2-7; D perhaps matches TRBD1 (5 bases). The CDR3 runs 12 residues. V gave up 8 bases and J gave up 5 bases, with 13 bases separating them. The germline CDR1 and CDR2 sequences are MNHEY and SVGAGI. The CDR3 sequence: CASGRGRDEQYV. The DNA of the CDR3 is TGTGCCAGCGGCCGTGGCAGGGACGAGCAGTACGTC.

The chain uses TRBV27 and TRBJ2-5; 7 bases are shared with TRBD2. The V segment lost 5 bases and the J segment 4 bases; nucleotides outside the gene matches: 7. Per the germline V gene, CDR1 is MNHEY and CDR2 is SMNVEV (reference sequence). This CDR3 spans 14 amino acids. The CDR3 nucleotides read TGTGCCAGCAGTCCGCGCGGGAGAATAGAGACCCAGTACTTC. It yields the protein CASSPRGRIETQYF.

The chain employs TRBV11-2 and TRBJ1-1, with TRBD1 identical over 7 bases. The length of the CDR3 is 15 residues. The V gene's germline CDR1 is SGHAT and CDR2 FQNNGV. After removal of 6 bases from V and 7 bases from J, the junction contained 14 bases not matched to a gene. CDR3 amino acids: CASSRSLGQTLEAFF. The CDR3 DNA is TGTGCCAGCAGTCGTAGCCTGGGACAGACGCTTGAAGCTTTCTTT.

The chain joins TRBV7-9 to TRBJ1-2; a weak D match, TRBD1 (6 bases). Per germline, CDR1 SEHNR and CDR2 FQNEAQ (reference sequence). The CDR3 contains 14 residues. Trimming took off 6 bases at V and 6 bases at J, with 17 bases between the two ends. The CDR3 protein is CASRLRQDSDGYTF. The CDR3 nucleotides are TGTGCCAGCAGGCTTAGACAGGACAGTGATGGCTACACCTTC.

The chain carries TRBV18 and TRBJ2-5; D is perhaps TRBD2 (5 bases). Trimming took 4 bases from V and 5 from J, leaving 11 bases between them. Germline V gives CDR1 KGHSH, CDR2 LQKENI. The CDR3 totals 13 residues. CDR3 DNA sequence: TGTGCCAGCTCACGGGAGCCCCCGGAGACCCAGTACTTC. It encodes CASSREPPETQYF.

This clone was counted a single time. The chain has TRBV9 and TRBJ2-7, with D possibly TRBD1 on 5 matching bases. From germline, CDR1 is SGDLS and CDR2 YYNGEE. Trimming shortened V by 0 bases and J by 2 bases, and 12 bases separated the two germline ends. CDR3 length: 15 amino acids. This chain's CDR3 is CASSVGGGVTYEQYF. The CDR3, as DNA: TGTGCCAGCAGCGTAGGGGGCGGCGTTACCTACGAGCAGTACTTC. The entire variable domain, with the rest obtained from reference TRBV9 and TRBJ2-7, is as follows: DSGVTQTPKHLITATGQRVTLRCSPRSGDLSVYWYQQSLDQGLQFLIQYYNGEERAKGNILERFSAQQFPDLHSELNLSSLELGDSALYFCASSVGGGVTYEQYFGPGTRLTVT.